Listed below are T cell receptor beta chains from one sample, sequenced in a study of T-cell memory formation after mild COVID-19. From the 5' RACE reads, TCRdb called clonotypes with MiXCR, one entry per CDR3 protein. The data show some 340,000 distinct CDR3 sequences, 10% to 15% seen once. Sequenced material: PBMCs or a T cell subset sorted from them (not recorded which). The receptors were gathered from a man aged 18 to 30 who had mild COVID-19 (a few samples of this study predate the infection). Cell type and time point are not known. The CDR3 runs from the conserved cysteine through the conserved F or W. The D gene is left open where the match is weak. Rows give clone size only sometimes, using once, few, many, or a class for an expanded clone.

. TRBD1 15 TRBJ1-6 TRBV7-3 TGTGCCAGCAGCTTAGGGACAGGGAGACGTTCACCCCTCCACTTT CASSLGTGRRSPLHF
. . 16 TRBJ1-5 TRBV7-2 TGTGCCAGCAGCTTTGGGTCGGGCCTTAGCAATCAGCCCCAGCATTTT CASSFGSGLSNQPQHF
few . 13 TRBJ2-2 TRBV12-5 TGTGCTAGTGGTGACGCATCTACCGGGGAGCTGTTTTTT CASGDASTGELFF
few . 15 TRBJ2-3 TRBV7-8 TGTGCCAGCAGCTACAACCGCGGGTCTTCAGATACGCAGTATTTT CASSYNRGSSDTQYF
. . 13 TRBJ2-7 TRBV20-1 TGCAGTGCTAGCCTAGCGACAGGCTACGAGCAGTACTTC CSASLATGYEQYF
few . 14 TRBJ2-3 TRBV3-1 TGTGCCAGCAGCCAAGCAGACGGGGGATATACGCAGTATTTT CASSQADGGYTQYF
few . 15 TRBJ2-2 TRBV5-8 TGTGCCAGCAGCCTGTGGCAGGGATACACCGGGGAGCTGTTTTTT CASSLWQGYTGELFF
. . 16 TRBJ1-2 TRBV10-3 TGTGCCATCAGCGGCCACGGTCTTGAGGGAAACTATGGCTACACCTTC CAISGHGLEGNYGYTF
few . 11 TRBJ2-5 TRBV5-1 TGCGCCAGCGGGGCCCAAGAGACCCAGTACTTC CASGAQETQYF
few TRBD1 14 TRBJ1-2 TRBV20-1 TGCAGTCTCTCACCAGGGGGCGCGGACTATGGCTACACCTTC CSLSPGGADYGYTF
. TRBD2 17 TRBJ2-2 TRBV4-3 TGCGCCAGCAGCCAAGTCACTAGCGGGGGCCAGACGGGGGAGCTGTTTTTT CASSQVTSGGQTGELFF
few . 15 TRBJ2-1 TRBV5-1 TGCGCCAGCAGCTTGGTGGGGTCGGGGGACAATGAGCAGTTCTTC CASSLVGSGDNEQFF
. . 15 TRBJ1-1 TRBV7-2 TGTGCCAGCAGCTGGGGGGGAATTGCGGTCGGTGAAGCTTTCTTT CASSWGGIAVGEAFF
. TRBD1 15 TRBJ1-1 TRBV6-2/TRBV6-3 TGTGCCAGCAGGACAGGGGGCGCGGGGAACACTGAAGCTTTCTTT CASRTGGAGNTEAFF
. . 12 TRBJ1-1 TRBV10-3 TGTGCCATCAGTCCGGGGAACACTGAAGCTTTCTTT CAISPGNTEAFF
. . 15 TRBJ2-7 TRBV11-2 TGTGCCAGCAGCTTAGAGGCCGGCGAGACCTACGAGCAGTACTTC CASSLEAGETYEQYF
many TRBD2 17 TRBJ2-3 TRBV7-8 TGTGCCAGCAGCGCTGAGCTAGCGGCGGATCTCCCAGATACGCAGTATTTT CASSAELAADLPDTQYF
. TRBD2 16 TRBJ2-3 TRBV20-1 TGCAGTGCTACCCCCCGGGGTAGCGGGGAACCAGATACGCAGTATTTT CSATPRGSGEPDTQYF
. . 14 TRBJ2-3 TRBV5-5 TGTGCCAGCAGCGACGGGACGGAAGCTGATACGCAGTATTTT CASSDGTEADTQYF
few . 14 TRBJ1-5 TRBV20-1 TGCAGTGCTAGAGTTGGGAACAGCAATCAGCCCCAGCATTTT CSARVGNSNQPQHF
few TRBD2 18 TRBJ2-1 TRBV6-2/TRBV6-3 TGTGCCAGCAGTTACTCGTCTCTCAGCGGGGAGGAGAACAATGAGCAGTTCTTC CASSYSSLSGEENNEQFF
few TRBD2 15 TRBJ2-5 TRBV5-1 TGCGCCAGCAGCGATGCTAGCGGGGCAGTGGAGACCCAGTACTTC CASSDASGAVETQYF
. . 16 TRBJ2-6 TRBV2 TGTGCCAGCAGTTTCAGAGGTAACTCTGGGGCCAACGTCCTGACTTTC CASSFRGNSGANVLTF
few . 16 TRBJ2-7 TRBV7-6 TGTGCCAGCAGCTTAGCGTGGACCGGGGCGGGCCACGAGCAGTACTTC CASSLAWTGAGHEQYF
. . 15 TRBJ2-2 TRBV7-8 TGTGCCAGCTCCAGAGGTCGACAGACCACCGGGGAGCTGTTTTTT CASSRGRQTTGELFF
. . 15 TRBJ2-7 TRBV10-1 TGCGCCAGCAGTGAGGACCCGGGAGACCTCTACGAGCAGTACTTC CASSEDPGDLYEQYF
. . 14 TRBJ2-2 TRBV12-3/TRBV12-4 TGTGCCAGCAGTTTATTGGAAGGAACCGGGGAGCTGTTTTTT CASSLLEGTGELFF